A selection of T cell receptor beta chains follows, all from one sample in a study of blood T cell repertoires in COVID-19. TCRdb's copy holds only in-frame clones and misses some; the assay was immunoSEQ multiplex PCR. The table records some 220,000 clones, 86% of them present only once. Sequencing was carried out using PBMCs or T cells enriched from blood (not recorded which). The receptors stem from a woman aged 45-59 years in a cohort exposed to, infected with or recovered from COVID-19 (not recorded which). Each CDR3 is given with its conserved first and last residue. The D gene is left open where the match is weak. Clone size is shown for a subset of rows, as once, few, many or a class of expanded clone.

size	D	V	J	CDR3	DNA
.	TRBD1	TRBV6-1	TRBJ2-7	CASSEVWTGVEQYF	TGTGCCAGCAGTGAAGTATGGACAGGCGTCGAGCAGTACTTC
once	.	TRBV18	TRBJ1-3	CASSLNPGISGNTIYF	TGTGCCAGCTCACTCAACCCGGGAATCTCAGGAAACACCATATATTTT
.	.	TRBV9	TRBJ2-5	CASKGGGETQYF	TGTGCCAGCAAGGGTGGAGGGGAGACCCAGTACTTC
.	.	TRBV4-2	TRBJ2-7	CASSQGRGPAYEQYF	TGTGCCAGCAGCCAAGGACGGGGTCCAGCCTACGAGCAGTACTTC
.	.	TRBV7-2	TRBJ2-3	CASSLARLDHRTDTQYF	TGTGCCAGCAGCTTAGCTAGGCTAGACCACCGCACAGATACGCAGTATTTT
.	TRBD1	TRBV5-1	TRBJ2-5	CASSAGQGVETQYF	TGCGCCAGCAGCGCCGGACAGGGGGTAGAGACCCAGTACTTC
.	.	TRBV4-3	TRBJ2-7	CASSHVLDSRGDYEQYF	TGCGCCAGCAGCCACGTCTTGGACAGCCGGGGGGACTACGAGCAGTACTTC
.	.	TRBV30	TRBJ1-5	CAWSAFQGGSNQPQHF	TGTGCCTGGAGTGCATTCCAGGGAGGAAGCAATCAGCCCCAGCATTTT
.	.	TRBV27	TRBJ2-7	CASSPTGIFSYEQYF	TGTGCCAGCAGCCCAACAGGGATTTTCTCCTACGAGCAGTACTTC
once	.	TRBV25-1	TRBJ1-2	CASSRSDSYGYTF	TGTGCCAGCAGTCGGTCAGACAGCTATGGCTACACCTTC
.	.	TRBV7-9	TRBJ2-1	CASSLQGWDEQFF	TGTGCCAGCAGTCTACAGGGTTGGGATGAGCAGTTCTTC
.	.	TRBV5-1	TRBJ2-5	CASSLGQGHGETQYF	TGCGCCAGCAGCTTGGGTCAGGGGCATGGAGAGACCCAGTACTTC
.	.	TRBV18	TRBJ1-1	CASSPPPGDSEAFF	TGTGCCAGCTCACCCCCACCCGGCGACAGTGAAGCTTTCTTT
.	.	TRBV4-3	TRBJ1-2	CASSQEPGEGGYGYTF	TGCGCCAGCAGCCAAGAGCCTGGGGAGGGTGGCTATGGCTACACCTTC
.	.	TRBV13	TRBJ1-2	CASSSERRGYTF	TGTGCCAGCAGCTCAGAGCGCCGTGGCTACACCTTC
.	.	TRBV4-3	TRBJ1-1	CASSQDGGRNTEAFF	TGCGCCAGCAGCCAAGATGGGGGGAGGAACACTGAAGCTTTCTTT
.	.	TRBV5-1	TRBJ2-5	CASSLEDSQETQYF	TGCGCCAGCAGCTTGGAAGACAGCCAAGAGACCCAGTACTTC
few	TRBD1	TRBV12-5	TRBJ1-1	CASGLETGQPFF	TGTGCTAGTGGTTTGGAAACGGGACAGCCCTTTTTT
.	.	TRBV7-2	TRBJ2-2	CASSTRGPTNTGELFF	TGTGCCAGCAGCACCCGTGGCCCCACCAACACCGGGGAGCTGTTTTTT
.	.	TRBV30	TRBJ1-5	CAWSRQENQPQHF	TGTGCCTGGAGTAGACAGGAGAATCAGCCCCAGCATTTT
.	.	TRBV6-1	TRBJ2-3	CASSEAMVGGADTQYF	TGTGCCAGCAGTGAAGCTATGGTCGGGGGAGCAGATACGCAGTATTTT
few	.	TRBV6-2/TRBV6-3	TRBJ1-1	CASSRQAGGEAFF	TGTGCCAGCAGCCGACAGGCTGGGGGTGAAGCTTTCTTT
.	TRBD1	TRBV30	TRBJ1-2	CAWGTGTANYGYTF	TGTGCCTGGGGAACCGGGACAGCTAACTATGGCTACACCTTC
.	TRBD1	TRBV9	TRBJ2-7	CASSVGTGIHEQYF	TGTGCCAGCAGCGTGGGGACAGGGATCCACGAGCAGTACTTC
.	.	TRBV7-9	TRBJ2-7	CASSLGGTEGGPKYF	TGTGCCAGCAGCTTAGGGGGGACAGAGGGAGGTCCGAAGTACTTC
.	.	TRBV5-1	TRBJ1-6	CASSSGGTYNSPLHF	TGCGCCAGCAGCTCCGGGGGGACCTATAATTCACCCCTCCACTTT